This T cell receptor beta chain was sequenced in a study of T cells in pancreatic ductal adenocarcinoma. Regarding the study as a whole: No significant tumor-blood clonality difference; means were about 0.1 and 0.065. Tumors hold more CD45RO+ effector T cells, which may bias toward lower diversity.

Surgery without prior neoadjuvant therapy was the treatment of the selected pancreatic ductal adenocarcinoma patients. Measured with immunoSEQ multiplex PCR; TCRdb has only the in-frame clones, and not every one. The sample contains 7,500 to 10,000 clones, about nine tenths of which appear only once. Germline CDR1 reads LNHDA; CDR2 reads SQIVND (reference sequence). V was shortened by 5 bases and J by 2 bases, with 3 bases between the two germline ends. The CDR3 loop spans 11 amino acids. For this clone: Its target is unknown.

The sample consisted of PBMCs. This chain uses TRBV19 with TRBJ1-2; no firm D call. The sequence came from a human donor with pancreatic ductal adenocarcinoma. The CDR3 here is CASSQNYGYTF. In DNA form, the CDR3 reads TGTGCCAGTAGTCAGAACTATGGCTACACCTTC.